This T cell receptor beta chain was documented in a study of T cell repertoires in cytomegalovirus infection. The overall study: Recently identified HLA-C-restricted CMV epitopes were used, and well-studied HLA-B-restricted CMV epitopes were used as well. Public TCR beta signatures were indicative of both CMV infection and a matching HLA type.

About this clonotype: Its antigen is unidentified.

TCRdb reprocessed the reads with MiXCR, giving one entry per CDR3 protein. The repertoire holds approximately 350,000 distinct CDR3 sequences, about a third seen once, with roughly 14% in the top ten. Study results and limitations: Clonotypes of TCR beta that were HLA-C-restricted and CMV-specific dominated the ex vivo response. The cumulative frequency of public TCR beta families distinguished individuals who carried CMV together with the relevant HLA.

This material consisted of cultured PBMCs, taken from culture after CMV antigen stimulation. The sequence was obtained from a human donor in good health (CMV status not recorded). Some clones in this sample may be carry-over from other donors' samples.

CDR3 protein: CASSLGQGSQETQYF. The CDR3, as DNA: TGTGCCAGCAGCTTAGGGCAGGGATCTCAAGAGACCCAGTACTTC. This sequence joins TRBV7-2 and TRBJ2-5; D is perhaps TRBD1 (5 bases). In germline, CDR1 is SGHTA, CDR2 FQGNSA. This CDR3 contains 15 residues. The ends were cut back, 1 base at V and 2 bases at J, with 11 bases in the middle.